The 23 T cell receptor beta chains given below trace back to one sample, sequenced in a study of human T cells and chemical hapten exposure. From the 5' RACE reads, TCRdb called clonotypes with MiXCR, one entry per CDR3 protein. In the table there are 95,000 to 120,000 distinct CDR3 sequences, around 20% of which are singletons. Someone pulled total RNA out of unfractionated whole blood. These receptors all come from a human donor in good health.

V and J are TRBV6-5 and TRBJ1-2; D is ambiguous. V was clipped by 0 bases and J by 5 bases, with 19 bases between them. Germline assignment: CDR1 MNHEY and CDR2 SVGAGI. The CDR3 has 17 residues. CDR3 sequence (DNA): TGTGCCAGCAGTTACTCGAGGTTTAATACAGTGGGGTATGGCTACACCTTC. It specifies CASSYSRFNTVGYGYTF.

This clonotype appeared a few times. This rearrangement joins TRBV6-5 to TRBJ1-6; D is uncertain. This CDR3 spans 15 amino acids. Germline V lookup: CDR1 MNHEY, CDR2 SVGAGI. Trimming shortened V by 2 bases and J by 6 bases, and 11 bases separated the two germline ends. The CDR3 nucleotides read TGTGCCAGCAGTTACAGGGTTCCCGGTAATTCACCCCTCCACTTT. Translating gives CASSYRVPGNSPLHF.

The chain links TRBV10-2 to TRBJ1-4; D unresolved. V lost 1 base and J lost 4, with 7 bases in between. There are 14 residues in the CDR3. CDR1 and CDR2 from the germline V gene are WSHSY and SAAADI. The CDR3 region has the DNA TGCGCCAGCAGTGAGTGGACGGGTAATGAAAAACTGTTTTTT. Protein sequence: CASSEWTGNEKLFF.

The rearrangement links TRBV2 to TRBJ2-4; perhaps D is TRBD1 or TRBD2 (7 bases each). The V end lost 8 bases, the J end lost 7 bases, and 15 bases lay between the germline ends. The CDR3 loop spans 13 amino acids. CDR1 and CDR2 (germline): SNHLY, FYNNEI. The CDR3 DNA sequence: TGTGCCAGCCTTTCAGGGGGGGAGAACATTCAGTACTTC. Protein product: CASLSGGENIQYF. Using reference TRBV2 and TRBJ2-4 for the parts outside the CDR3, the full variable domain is EPEVTQTPSHQVTQMGQEVILRCVPISNHLYFYWYRQILGQKVEFLVSFYNNEISEKSEIFDDQFSVERPDGSNFTLKIRSTKLEDSAMYFCASLSGGENIQYFGAGTRLSVL.

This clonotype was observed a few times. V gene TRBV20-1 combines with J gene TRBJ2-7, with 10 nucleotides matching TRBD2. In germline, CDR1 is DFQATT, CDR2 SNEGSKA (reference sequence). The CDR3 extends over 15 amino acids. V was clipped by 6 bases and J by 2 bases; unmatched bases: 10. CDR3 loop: CSARPLAGLPYEQYF. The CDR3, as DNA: TGCAGTGCCCGACCACTAGCGGGACTGCCCTACGAGCAGTACTTC.

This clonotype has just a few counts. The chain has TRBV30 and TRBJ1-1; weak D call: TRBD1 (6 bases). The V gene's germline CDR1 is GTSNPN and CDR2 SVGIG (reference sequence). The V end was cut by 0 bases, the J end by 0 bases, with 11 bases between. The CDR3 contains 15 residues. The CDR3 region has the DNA TGTGCCTGGAGTGTAGGAACAGGGATGAACACTGAAGCTTTCTTT. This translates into CAWSVGTGMNTEAFF.

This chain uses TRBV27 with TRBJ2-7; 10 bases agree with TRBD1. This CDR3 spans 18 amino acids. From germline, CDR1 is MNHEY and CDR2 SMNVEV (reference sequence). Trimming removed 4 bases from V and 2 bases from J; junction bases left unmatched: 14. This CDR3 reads CASSSRGQGTAGAYEQYF. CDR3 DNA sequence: TGTGCCAGCAGTTCTAGGGGACAGGGGACAGCTGGAGCCTACGAGCAGTACTTC.

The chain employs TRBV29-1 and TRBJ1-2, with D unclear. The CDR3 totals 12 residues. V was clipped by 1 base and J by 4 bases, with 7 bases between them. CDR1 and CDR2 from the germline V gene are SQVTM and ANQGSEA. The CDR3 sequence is CSVEGEVYGYTF. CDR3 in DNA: TGCAGCGTTGAAGGGGAAGTCTATGGCTACACCTTC.

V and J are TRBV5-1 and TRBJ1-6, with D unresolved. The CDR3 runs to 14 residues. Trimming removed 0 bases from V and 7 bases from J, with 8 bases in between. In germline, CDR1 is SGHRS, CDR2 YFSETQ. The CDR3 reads CASSLGDPNSPLHF. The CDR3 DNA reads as TGCGCCAGCAGCTTGGGTGACCCAAATTCACCCCTCCACTTT. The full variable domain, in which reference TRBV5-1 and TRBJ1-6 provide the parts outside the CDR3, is KAGVTQTPRYLIKTRGQQVTLSCSPISGHRSVSWYQQTPGQGLQFLFEYFSETQRNKGNFPGRFSGRQFSNSRSEMNVSTLELGDSALYLCASSLGDPNSPLHFGNGTRLTVT.

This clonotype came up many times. CDR3 in DNA: TGTGCCAGCAGTTTCGGCAATCAGCCCCAGCATTTT. Translation: CASSFGNQPQHF. The V and J genes are TRBV28 and TRBJ1-5; D gene uncertain. CDR1 is MDHEN, CDR2 SYDVKM, per germline. This CDR3 is 12 amino acids long. The V end was cut by 3 bases, the J end by 2 bases, with 2 bases between.

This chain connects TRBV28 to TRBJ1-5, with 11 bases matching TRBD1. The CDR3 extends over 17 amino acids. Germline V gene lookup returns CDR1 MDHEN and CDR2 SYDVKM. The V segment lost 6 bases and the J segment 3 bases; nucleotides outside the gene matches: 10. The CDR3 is CASSPYGQGANNQPQHF. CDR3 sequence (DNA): TGTGCCAGCAGCCCCTATGGACAGGGGGCAAACAATCAGCCCCAGCATTTT.

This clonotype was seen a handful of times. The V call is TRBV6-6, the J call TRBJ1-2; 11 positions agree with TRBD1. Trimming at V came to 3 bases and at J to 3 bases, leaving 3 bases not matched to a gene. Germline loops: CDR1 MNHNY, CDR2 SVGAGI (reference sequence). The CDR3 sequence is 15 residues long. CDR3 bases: TGTGCCAGCAGTTATTGGACAGGGGGCGACTATGGCTACACCTTC. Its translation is CASSYWTGGDYGYTF.

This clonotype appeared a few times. The CDR3: CAISLQGAGQPQHF. DNA of the CDR3: TGTGCCATCAGTCTCCAGGGGGCTGGTCAGCCCCAGCATTTT. The chain links TRBV10-3 to TRBJ1-5; 8 nucleotides line up with TRBD1. Germline V gene lookup returns CDR1 ENHRY and CDR2 SYGVKD. Trimming at V came to 5 bases and at J to 6 bases, leaving 6 bases not matched to a gene. This CDR3 comprises 14 residues.

The CDR3: CASSGVANVLTF. The CDR3 nucleotides are TGTGCCAGCAGCGGGGTAGCCAACGTCCTGACTTTC. The chain recombines TRBV9 with TRBJ2-6, with no clear D. Trimming pared 3 bases from V and 7 bases from J, leaving 5 bases between. This CDR3 contains 12 residues. From germline, CDR1 is SGDLS and CDR2 YYNGEE.

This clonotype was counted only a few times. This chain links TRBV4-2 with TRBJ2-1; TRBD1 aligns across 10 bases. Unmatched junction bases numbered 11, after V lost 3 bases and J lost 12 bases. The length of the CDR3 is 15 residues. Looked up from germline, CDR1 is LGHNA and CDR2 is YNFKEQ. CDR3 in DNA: TGTGCCAGCAGCCAGGCCGGGACAGGGGTCCAGGGGCAGTTCTTC. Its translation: CASSQAGTGVQGQFF.

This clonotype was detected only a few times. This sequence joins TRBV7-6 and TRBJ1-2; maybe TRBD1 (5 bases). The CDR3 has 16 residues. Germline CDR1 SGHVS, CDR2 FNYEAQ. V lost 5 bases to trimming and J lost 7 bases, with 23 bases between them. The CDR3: CASSPGGGREKSGYTF. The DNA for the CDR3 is TGTGCCAGCAGCCCAGGAGGCGGCAGGGAAAAGAGTGGCTACACCTTC.

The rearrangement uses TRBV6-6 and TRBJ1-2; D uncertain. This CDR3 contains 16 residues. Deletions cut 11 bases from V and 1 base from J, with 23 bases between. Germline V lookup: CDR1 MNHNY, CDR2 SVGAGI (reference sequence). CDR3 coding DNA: TGTGCCTGTTCACCCCCCCCCAAGCCCTTTAACTATGGCTACACCTTC. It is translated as CACSPPPKPFNYGYTF.

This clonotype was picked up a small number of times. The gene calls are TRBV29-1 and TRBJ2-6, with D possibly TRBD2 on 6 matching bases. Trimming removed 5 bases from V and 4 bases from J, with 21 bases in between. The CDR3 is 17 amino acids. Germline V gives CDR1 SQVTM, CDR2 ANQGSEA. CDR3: CSVPALEGGIGANVLTF. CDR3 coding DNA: TGCAGCGTTCCTGCTTTAGAGGGCGGGATCGGGGCCAACGTCCTGACTTTC.

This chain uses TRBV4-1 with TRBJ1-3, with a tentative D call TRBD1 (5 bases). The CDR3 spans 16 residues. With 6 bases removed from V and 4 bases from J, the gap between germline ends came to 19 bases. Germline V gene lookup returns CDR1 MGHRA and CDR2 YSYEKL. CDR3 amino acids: CASSIQEGGSGNTIYF. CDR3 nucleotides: TGCGCCAGCAGTATACAGGAGGGTGGATCCGGAAACACCATATATTTT.

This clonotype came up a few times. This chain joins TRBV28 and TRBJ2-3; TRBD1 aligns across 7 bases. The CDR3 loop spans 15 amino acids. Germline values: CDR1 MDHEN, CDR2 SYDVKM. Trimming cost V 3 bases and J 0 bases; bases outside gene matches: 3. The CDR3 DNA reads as TGTGCCAGCAGTTTGGACAGGCCGAGCACAGATACGCAGTATTTT. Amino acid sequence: CASSLDRPSTDTQYF.

The CDR3 DNA reads TGTGCCAGCTCCCGGCGGACAGGGAAAGAGGGGGATGGCTACACCTTC. It yields the protein CASSRRTGKEGDGYTF. The chain couples TRBV18 to TRBJ1-2, with TRBD1 matching over 8 bases. J lost 6 bases, V lost 6 bases, and 15 bases had no gene match. From germline, CDR1 is KGHSH and CDR2 LQKENI. This CDR3 spans 16 amino acids.

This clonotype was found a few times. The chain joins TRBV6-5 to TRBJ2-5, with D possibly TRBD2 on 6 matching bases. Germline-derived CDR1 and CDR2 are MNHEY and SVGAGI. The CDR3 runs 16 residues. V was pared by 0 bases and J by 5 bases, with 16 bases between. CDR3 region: CASSYSSRGSVETQYF. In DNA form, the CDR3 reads TGTGCCAGCAGTTACTCGAGTCGGGGGTCAGTGGAGACCCAGTACTTC.

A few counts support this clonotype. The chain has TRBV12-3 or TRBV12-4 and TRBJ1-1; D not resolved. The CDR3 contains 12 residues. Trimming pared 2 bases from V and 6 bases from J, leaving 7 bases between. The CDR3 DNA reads TGTGCCAGCAGTTTAAAGTGGGCTGAAGCTTTCTTT. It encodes CASSLKWAEAFF.